These 15 T cell receptor beta chains originate from one sample sequenced in a study of blood T cell repertoires in COVID-19. The assay was immunoSEQ multiplex PCR, and TCRdb's table has in-frame clones only and misses some. This table holds a few hundred thousand clones, 85% found once. Sequencing was carried out using peripheral blood. These receptors were collected from a human donor in a cohort sampled during active COVID-19.

The J gene is TRBJ2-7, the V gene TRBV7-3, with D possibly being TRBD2 (6 bases). V lost 2 bases and J 1 base, leaving 30 bases between the germline ends. CDR1 SGHTA and CDR2 FQGTGA come from the germline V gene. CDR3 length: 21 residues. The DNA for the CDR3 is TGTGCCAGCAGCTTAGCGGGGTCCCTGAAGGACGACAAAAGGGTATCCTACGAGCAGTACTTC. It encodes CASSLAGSLKDDKRVSYEQYF.

The rearrangement joins TRBV3-1 (or the pseudogene TRBV3-2) to TRBJ2-1; 12 bases match TRBD2. The length of the CDR3 is 15 residues. V lost 4 bases and J lost 4; bases outside the gene matches: 2. Germline V lookup: CDR1 LGHDT, CDR2 YNNKEL (reference sequence). Here the CDR3 DNA reads TGTGCCAGCAGCCTCGGACTAGCGGGGTACAATGAGCAGTTCTTC. Translating gives CASSLGLAGYNEQFF.

This clone was recorded a few times. The genes are TRBV19 and TRBJ2-7; possibly TRBD1 for D (6 bases). CDR3 length equals 17 residues. Trimming cost V 1 base and J 2 bases, with 18 bases left between them. The germline CDR1 and CDR2 sequences are LNHDA and SQIVND (reference sequence). CDR3 sequence: CASSIATTGSDPYEQYF. The CDR3 bases are TGTGCCAGTAGTATAGCCACGACAGGTTCGGATCCCTACGAGCAGTACTTC.

The chain joins TRBV6-1 to TRBJ2-7; 9 bases fit TRBD1. Germline V gene data show CDR1 as MNHNS and CDR2 as SASEGT. This CDR3 is built from 15 residues. Germline trimming cut 2 bases from V and 2 bases from J; bases unmatched to any gene: 4. DNA of the CDR3: TGTGCCAGCAGTGAATGGGGGACAGGGACCTACGAGCAGTACTTC. This sequence encodes CASSEWGTGTYEQYF.

The V call is TRBV2, the J call TRBJ2-1, with 10 bases fitting TRBD2. V shed 5 bases and J 8 bases; nucleotides not matched to a gene: 9. In germline, CDR1 is SNHLY, CDR2 FYNNEI. The CDR3 is 15 amino acids. The CDR3 DNA follows: TGTGCCAGCAGTCTTCTGGGACTAGCGTTGTATGAGCAGTTCTTC. Translated: CASSLLGLALYEQFF.

The chain couples TRBV30 to TRBJ1-5; TRBD1 matches at 7 bases. This CDR3 has 13 residues. With V trimmed by 2 bases and J by 8 bases, 6 bases remained unmatched. Germline loops: CDR1 GTSNPN, CDR2 SVGIG (reference sequence). CDR3 nucleotides: TGTGCCTGGAGTACGACAGGGATGGAGCCCCAGCATTTT. It yields the protein CAWSTTGMEPQHF.

This clone has only a few counts. J is TRBJ1-5 and V is TRBV30, with 7 bases identical to TRBD1. The ends lost 2 bases at V and 2 bases at J; junction bases unmatched: 6. Germline loops: CDR1 GTSNPN, CDR2 SVGIG (reference sequence). The CDR3 sequence is 15 residues long. CDR3 sequence reads: CAWSSGTVGNQPQHF. CDR3 sequence (DNA): TGTGCCTGGAGTTCCGGGACAGTCGGCAATCAGCCCCAGCATTTT. The full variable domain, completed using reference TRBV30 and TRBJ1-5, is SQTIHQWPATLVQPVGSPLSLECTVEGTSNPNLYWYRQAAGRGLQLLFYSVGIGQISSEVPQNLSASRPQDRQFILSSKKLLLSDSGFYLCAWSSGTVGNQPQHFGDGTRLSIL.

V is TRBV5-5 and J is TRBJ2-7, with D perhaps matching TRBD1 (5 bases). The CDR3 is 13 residues long. Germline assignment: CDR1 SGHKS and CDR2 YYEKEE (reference sequence). V was clipped by 2 bases and J by 2 bases, with 8 bases between them. For the CDR3, the DNA is TGTGCCAGCAGCTTCGTGGGGCCCTACGAGCAGTACTTC. Translation: CASSFVGPYEQYF.

The V call is TRBV19, the J call TRBJ2-5; unclear D gene. Deletions cut 4 bases from V and 0 bases from J, with 12 bases between. CDR3 size: 15 residues. CDR1 is LNHDA, CDR2 SQIVND, per germline (reference sequence). The CDR3 region has the DNA TGTGCCAGTAGTACTGGGTTCGGGTACCAAGAGACCCAGTACTTC. Its protein is CASSTGFGYQETQYF.

The CDR3 spells CASSVGQGSNTIYF. CDR3 nucleotide sequence: TGTGCCAGCAGCGTCGGACAGGGGTCAAACACCATATATTTT. The chain links TRBV9 to TRBJ1-3; 9 bases are shared with TRBD1. Looked up from germline, CDR1 is SGDLS and CDR2 is YYNGEE. The CDR3 covers 14 residues. The junction had 3 bases not matched to a gene; V was cut back by 2 bases and J by 6 bases.

The CDR3 is CASSPFEVYNEQFF. CDR3 coding DNA: TGTGCCAGCAGCCCCTTTGAGGTTTACAATGAGCAGTTCTTC. This rearrangement joins TRBV9 to TRBJ2-1; D is undetermined. This CDR3 spans 14 amino acids. V lost 4 bases to trimming and J lost 4 bases, with 12 bases between them. Germline CDR1 and CDR2: SGDLS and YYNGEE. Full variable domain (outside the CDR3, taken from reference TRBV9 and TRBJ2-1): DSGVTQTPKHLITATGQRVTLRCSPRSGDLSVYWYQQSLDQGLQFLIQYYNGEERAKGNILERFSAQQFPDLHSELNLSSLELGDSALYFCASSPFEVYNEQFFGPGTRLTVL.

The chain is built from TRBV7-3 and TRBJ2-3; D is undetermined. Trimming removed 5 bases from V and 7 bases from J, with 10 bases in between. CDR3 size: 12 residues. Germline CDR1 SGHTA, CDR2 FQGTGA. Here the CDR3 DNA reads TGTGCCAGCAGCCTCGCTAGTAATACGCAGTATTTT. Translated: CASSLASNTQYF.

This chain uses TRBV7-3 with TRBJ2-1, with TRBD2 identical over 10 bases. Germline CDR1 reads SGHTA; CDR2 reads FQGTGA. CDR3 length equals 14 residues. With 8 bases clipped from V and 3 bases from J, the junction kept 4 bases outside the gene matches. The CDR3 DNA sequence: TGTGCCAGCGCGATAGCGGGGGGCTACAATGAGCAGTTCTTC. Translating gives CASAIAGGYNEQFF.

The V call is TRBV21-1, the J call TRBJ2-1; TRBD2 is the table's D call and was not checked against the DNA. TRBV21-1 is given as a pseudogene. This CDR3 comprises 18 residues. This CDR3 reads CASSTKRRPDYSYNEQFF. CDR3 coding DNA: TGTGCCAGCAGCACTAAGAGGCGGCCAGACTATTCCTACAATGAGCAGTTCTTC.

In DNA, the CDR3 is TGTGCCAGCTGGAACGACAGCGTTAACTATGGCTACACCTTC. It yields the protein CASWNDSVNYGYTF. The chain joins TRBV2 to TRBJ1-2; possible D gene TRBD1, 5 bases. V was clipped by 8 bases and J by 1 base, with 14 bases between them. This CDR3 is 14 amino acids long. CDR1 is SNHLY, CDR2 FYNNEI, per germline.